This TCR beta chain was sequenced in a study of CD8+CD57+ T cells in acquired aplastic anemia. In the study overall: Isolated CD4+ and CD8+ cells, once sorted, yielded DNA averaging roughly 3 ug.

TCR beta VDJ combinations and CDR3 sequences were profiled from genomic DNA. Using its own MiXCR run on the reads, TCRdb lists one record per CDR3 protein. Counted here are over 150,000 distinct CDR3 sequences, less than 70% occurring once; the ten biggest clones make up about a sixth. Study-level points and caveats: Patients and controls turned out to have twenty-nine CD8+ CDR3 sequences in common. Patient and control CD8+ Simpson's diversity was not significantly different.

Germline CDR1 SGHAT, CDR2 FQNNGV. The CDR3 loop spans 14 amino acids. V was trimmed by 5 bases and J by 0 bases, leaving 11 bases between them. Comment on this clonotype: Its antigen remains unidentified.

The clonotype was recovered from a human donor in good health, serving as a control. This chain connects TRBV11-2 to TRBJ2-7; D is perhaps TRBD1 (6 bases). Sequences were obtained from sorted CD4+, CD8+, or CD8+CD57+ T cells (not recorded which) from PBMCs. In nucleotides, the CDR3 is TGTGCCAGCAGCATTACAGGGCACTCCTACGAGCAGTACTTC. It is translated as CASSITGHSYEQYF.